A single sample is the source of the 25 T cell receptor beta chains below, sequenced in a study of blood T cell repertoires in COVID-19. Measured with immunoSEQ multiplex PCR; TCRdb has only the in-frame clones, and not every one. The sample contains 130,000 to 150,000 clones, approximately 82% of which appear only once. Specimen: peripheral blood. All receptors come from a human donor with acute or convalescent COVID-19. The donor label of this sample is uncertain.

The chain uses TRBV5-1 and TRBJ2-5; the D gene is possibly TRBD2 (5 bases). This CDR3 region has 16 residues. Trimming pared 0 bases from V and 2 bases from J, leaving 14 bases between. Looked up from germline, CDR1 is SGHRS and CDR2 is YFSETQ. CDR3 sequence (DNA): TGCGCCAGCAGCTTGGGTGGGGTACGGGGACAAGAGACCCAGTACTTC. Translated: CASSLGGVRGQETQYF. Full variable domain (rest looked up from reference TRBV5-1 and TRBJ2-5): KAGVTQTPRYLIKTRGQQVTLSCSPISGHRSVSWYQQTPGQGLQFLFEYFSETQRNKGNFPGRFSGRQFSNSRSEMNVSTLELGDSALYLCASSLGGVRGQETQYFGPGTRLLVL.

V usage is TRBV5-5 and J usage is TRBJ1-6; a possible D gene is TRBD1 (6 bases). V lost 4 bases and J 7 bases, leaving 12 bases between the germline ends. Germline V gene lookup returns CDR1 SGHKS and CDR2 YYEKEE (reference sequence). There are 14 residues in the CDR3. CDR3 sequence: CASSPEGGNSPLHF. The CDR3, as DNA: TGTGCCAGCAGCCCCGAGGGGGGGAATTCACCCCTCCACTTT.

The CDR3 nucleotides are TGCAGCGTATCAGCTTATACAGGGTCCAACTATGGCTACACCTTC. Protein sequence: CSVSAYTGSNYGYTF. The V and J genes are TRBV29-1 and TRBJ1-2, with D tentatively TRBD1 (6 bases). Trimming removed 6 bases at V and 2 bases at J, with 19 bases between. The CDR3 has 15 residues. The germline V gene encodes CDR1 SQVTM and CDR2 ANQGSEA.

This chain joins TRBV21-1 and TRBJ1-5; TRBD1, the table's D call, was not compared with the DNA. TRBV21-1 is classified as a pseudogene. CDR3 length: 14 amino acids. The CDR3 DNA sequence: TGTGCCAGCAGCAAAGCGCCAGGCAATCAGCCCCAGCATTTT. Amino acids: CASSKAPGNQPQHF.

The rearrangement links TRBV13 to TRBJ2-3; possible D gene TRBD2, 5 bases. CDR3 length: 14 amino acids. CDR1 and CDR2 (germline): PRHDT, FYEKMQ (reference sequence). Trimming removed 5 bases at V and 3 bases at J, with 12 bases between. The chain's CDR3 is CASSTHRRTDTQYF. CDR3 DNA: TGTGCCAGCAGCACTCACCGGAGGACAGATACGCAGTATTTT.

The CDR3, as DNA: TGTGCCAGCAGTCCCTACGGGGCTAACTATGGCTACACCTTC. Protein: CASSPYGANYGYTF. The chain joins TRBV27 to TRBJ1-2; D gene uncertain. V shed 5 bases and J shed 0 bases, with 10 bases lying between them. CDR3 length: 14 residues. Germline V CDR1 and CDR2: MNHEY, SMNVEV (reference sequence).

The V call is TRBV14, the J call TRBJ1-3, with D perhaps TRBD1 (5 bases). The CDR3 consists of 15 residues. Germline lookup yields CDR1 SGHDN and CDR2 FVKESK. V lost 1 base and J lost 4, with 11 bases in between. Here the CDR3 reads CASSQGQSKGNTIYF. DNA for the CDR3: TGTGCCAGCAGCCAAGGACAGTCTAAGGGAAACACCATATATTTT.

The gene calls are TRBV4-2 and TRBJ2-1; D possibly corresponds to TRBD2 (6 bases). The CDR3 has 17 residues. V lost 0 bases and J lost 1, with 13 bases in between. The germline V gene has CDR1 LGHNA and CDR2 YNFKEQ. CDR3 residues: CASSQDMSAGSYNEQFF. The DNA of the CDR3 is TGTGCCAGCAGCCAAGATATGTCTGCGGGATCCTACAATGAGCAGTTCTTC.

The V gene is TRBV2, the J gene TRBJ2-7; TRBD1 matches 9 bases. This CDR3 spans 15 amino acids. The germline V gene has CDR1 SNHLY and CDR2 FYNNEI. Trimming took 7 bases from V and 6 from J; bases not matched to a gene: 13. Here the CDR3 reads CASISRDRAIREQYF. The CDR3 DNA sequence: TGTGCCAGCATATCGAGGGACAGGGCGATCCGCGAGCAGTACTTC.

In its sample, this clone ranks as medium-sized. V usage is TRBV4-1 and J usage is TRBJ2-3; 9 positions match TRBD2. The CDR3 length is 15 residues. With V trimmed by 4 bases and J by 6 bases, 8 bases remained unmatched. Germline V gene lookup returns CDR1 MGHRA and CDR2 YSYEKL. CDR3 in amino acids: CASSRSQRGVDTQYF. The CDR3 region has the DNA TGCGCCAGCAGCCGCTCCCAGCGGGGGGTGGATACGCAGTATTTT.

J is TRBJ2-3 and V is TRBV5-1, with a tentative D call TRBD1 (5 bases). The V and J ends lost 5 bases and 3 bases respectively, with 19 bases between them. The germline V gene encodes CDR1 SGHRS and CDR2 YFSETQ. This CDR3 comprises 16 residues. This chain's CDR3 is CASRAQATAPTDTQYF. CDR3 DNA: TGCGCCAGCAGGGCCCAAGCGACAGCTCCGACAGATACGCAGTATTTT.

The chain couples TRBV5-8 to TRBJ2-7, with TRBD1 matching 7 bases. CDR1 is SGHTS and CDR2 is YDEGEE in the germline V gene. J lost 7 bases, V lost 4 bases, and 11 bases had no gene match. This CDR3 has 14 residues. CDR3 region: CASSEPGTGEEQYF. CDR3 DNA: TGTGCCAGCAGCGAACCGGGAACAGGGGAAGAGCAGTACTTC. The full variable domain, its missing parts supplied by reference TRBV5-8 and TRBJ2-7, is EAGVTQSPTHLIKTRGQQATLRCSPISGHTSVYWYQQALGLGLQFLLWYDEGEERNRGNFPPRFSGRQFPNYSSELNVNALELEDSALYLCASSEPGTGEEQYFGPGTRLTVT.

This clone was detected many times. V is TRBV7-3 and J is TRBJ1-6; D gene uncertain. Per germline, CDR1 SGHTA and CDR2 FQGTGA. The germline V and J ends were trimmed by 3 bases and 7 bases, with 13 bases remaining between them. The CDR3 is made up of 15 amino acids. The CDR3 nucleotides are TGTGCCAGCAGCTTCGGCGTTGGAGGAAATTCACCCCTCCACTTT. Its translation is CASSFGVGGNSPLHF.

This sequence joins TRBV11-2 and TRBJ1-1; TRBD1 is a possible D gene (6 bases). Germline assignment: CDR1 SGHAT and CDR2 FQNNGV. Deletions cut 4 bases from V and 2 bases from J, with 17 bases between. CDR3 size: 16 residues. The CDR3 DNA follows: TGTGCCAGCAGCTCAGCCAGGGGACGGATTAACACTGAAGCTTTCTTT. Its protein is CASSSARGRINTEAFF.

The V gene is TRBV29-1, the J gene TRBJ2-3; D not resolved. Germline assignment: CDR1 SQVTM and CDR2 ANQGSEA. This CDR3 is built from 15 residues. V was pared by 4 bases and J by 2 bases, with 16 bases between. CDR3 region: CSVASTTGPTDTQYF. In DNA form, the CDR3 reads TGCAGCGTTGCGTCAACCACTGGGCCCACAGATACGCAGTATTTT.

The rearrangement joins TRBV7-9 to TRBJ2-7; TRBD1 matches at 8 bases. The CDR3 is 15 residues long. J gave up 0 bases and V 6 bases, and 7 bases lay outside the gene matches. Germline loops: CDR1 SEHNR, CDR2 FQNEAQ (reference sequence). The CDR3 DNA reads as TGTGCCAGCAGTCCAACAGGGGGTCTCTCCTACGAGCAGTACTTC. Translating it yields CASSPTGGLSYEQYF.

This rearrangement joins TRBV7-9 to TRBJ2-3, with D maybe TRBD2 (7 bases). Trimming left V 3 bases short and J 3 bases short, with 16 bases between. The CDR3 runs 16 residues. The germline V gene has CDR1 SEHNR and CDR2 FQNEAQ (reference sequence). CDR3 sequence: CASSFGAGALTDTQYF. Here the CDR3 DNA reads TGTGCCAGCAGCTTCGGCGCGGGGGCCTTGACAGATACGCAGTATTTT. Full variable domain (missing parts from reference TRBV7-9 and TRBJ2-3): DTGVSQNPRHKITKRGQNVTFRCDPISEHNRLYWYRQTLGQGPEFLTYFQNEAQLEKSRLLSDRFSAERPKGSFSTLEIQRTEQGDSAMYLCASSFGAGALTDTQYFGPGTRLTVL.

The chain joins TRBV6-6 to TRBJ1-5; D is possibly TRBD1 (6 bases). The ends were cut back, 2 bases at V and 5 bases at J, with 13 bases in the middle. Germline loops: CDR1 MNHNY, CDR2 SVGAGI (reference sequence). The CDR3 extends over 15 amino acids. The CDR3 region is CASSYPTGKDQPQHF. CDR3 DNA sequence: TGTGCCAGCAGTTACCCCACAGGGAAGGATCAGCCCCAGCATTTT.

The chain links TRBV5-1 to TRBJ2-3; a weak D match, TRBD1 (5 bases). The CDR3 has 14 amino acids. CDR1 is SGHRS and CDR2 is YFSETQ in the germline V gene. The V end was cut by 5 bases, the J end by 1 base, with 11 bases between. DNA of the CDR3: TGCGCCAGCAGGATCCAGGGCGGCACAGATACGCAGTATTTT. Protein: CASRIQGGTDTQYF. The entire variable domain, with the rest obtained from reference TRBV5-1 and TRBJ2-3, is as follows: KAGVTQTPRYLIKTRGQQVTLSCSPISGHRSVSWYQQTPGQGLQFLFEYFSETQRNKGNFPGRFSGRQFSNSRSEMNVSTLELGDSALYLCASRIQGGTDTQYFGPGTRLTVL.

V is TRBV6-5 and J is TRBJ2-5, with TRBD2 matching over 8 bases. V shed 6 bases, J shed 5 bases, and the junction held 11 bases outside the gene matches. CDR1 and CDR2 from the germline V gene are MNHEY and SVGAGI. The CDR3 is 15 amino acids. The chain's CDR3 is CASSPGLVSGETQYF. CDR3 DNA sequence: TGTGCCAGCAGCCCGGGACTAGTTTCTGGTGAGACCCAGTACTTC.

The chain combines TRBV30 with TRBJ1-1, with 8 bases lining up with TRBD1. The germline V gene encodes CDR1 GTSNPN and CDR2 SVGIG (reference sequence). This CDR3 has 17 residues. After removal of 4 bases from V and 0 bases from J, the junction contained 13 bases not matched to a gene. CDR3 bases: TGTGCCTGGAACCTACAGGGGGGAGGGACCATGAACACTGAAGCTTTCTTT. This sequence encodes CAWNLQGGGTMNTEAFF.

The CDR3 bases are TGCGCCAGCAGGATGGCGGGGAGCGAGCAGTACTTC. It yields the protein CASRMAGSEQYF. The chain is built from TRBV5-1 and TRBJ2-7; tentatively, D is TRBD2 (6 bases). V dropped 5 bases and J dropped 6 bases, with 12 bases sitting between them. The CDR3 is 12 amino acids. Germline CDR1 reads SGHRS; CDR2 reads YFSETQ.

The chain couples TRBV10-2 to TRBJ1-2; no firm D call. This CDR3 is 13 amino acids long. Germline V gene sequence: CDR1 WSHSY, CDR2 SAAADI. V was cut by 5 bases and J by 7 bases, with 14 bases left in between. CDR3 DNA sequence: TGCGCCAGCAGTCGAGAGGGTGCCTCTGGCTACACCTTC. It translates to CASSREGASGYTF.

This clone was observed a handful of times. The chain recombines TRBV27 with TRBJ2-1; D is perhaps TRBD1 (5 bases). Germline-derived CDR1 and CDR2 are MNHEY and SMNVEV (reference sequence). This CDR3 has 16 residues. Trimming cost V 2 bases and J 6 bases, with 17 bases left between them. CDR3 sequence (DNA): TGTGCCAGCAGTTTAACCAGGGCATTACCGATCAATGAGCAGTTCTTC. Translated: CASSLTRALPINEQFF.

The rearrangement uses TRBV7-9 and TRBJ1-3; a possible D gene is TRBD1 (5 bases). This CDR3 contains 15 residues. V dropped 8 bases and J dropped 1 base, with 15 bases sitting between them. Germline CDR1 SEHNR, CDR2 FQNEAQ (reference sequence). DNA for the CDR3: TGTGCCAGCCGAGAAGGGGTTTGGTCTGGAAACACCATATATTTT. It specifies CASREGVWSGNTIYF.